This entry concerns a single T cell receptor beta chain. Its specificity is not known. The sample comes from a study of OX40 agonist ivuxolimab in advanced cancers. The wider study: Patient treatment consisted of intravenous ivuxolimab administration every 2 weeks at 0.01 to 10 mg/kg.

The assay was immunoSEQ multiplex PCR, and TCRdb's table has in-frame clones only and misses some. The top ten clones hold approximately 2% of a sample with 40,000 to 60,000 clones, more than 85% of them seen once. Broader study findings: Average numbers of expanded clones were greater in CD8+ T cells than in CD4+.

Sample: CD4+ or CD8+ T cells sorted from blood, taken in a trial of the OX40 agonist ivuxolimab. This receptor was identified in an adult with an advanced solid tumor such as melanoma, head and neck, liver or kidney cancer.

The CDR3 loop is CASSPDRAGYTF. In nucleotides, the CDR3 is TGCGCCAGCAGCCCGGACAGGGCTGGCTACACCTTC. V and J are TRBV5-1 and TRBJ1-2, with 8 nucleotides matching TRBD1. From germline, CDR1 is SGHRS and CDR2 YFSETQ. V lost 4 bases and J lost 7; bases outside the gene matches: 3. CDR3 size: 12 residues.